Each of the 2 T cell receptor beta chains below was sequenced from the same sample in a study of blood T cell repertoires in COVID-19. Measured with immunoSEQ multiplex PCR; TCRdb has only the in-frame clones, and not every one. The data show 65,000 to 85,000 clones, around nine tenths seen once. Material for sequencing was peripheral blood. These receptors originate from a woman between 18 and 29 years old with acute or convalescent COVID-19.

The chain joins TRBV7-8 to TRBJ2-7, with 7 nucleotides matching TRBD2. This CDR3 spans 15 amino acids. The germline V gene has CDR1 SGHVS and CDR2 FQNEAQ. The ends lost 5 bases at V and 0 bases at J; junction bases unmatched: 7. CDR3 amino acids: CASSQSGDDSYEQYF. CDR3 nucleotide sequence: TGTGCCAGCAGCCAGAGCGGGGATGACTCCTACGAGCAGTACTTC. The variable domain in full, completed from reference TRBV7-8 and TRBJ2-7, reads GAGVSQSPRYKVAKRGQDVALRCDPISGHVSLFWYQQALGQGPEFLTYFQNEAQLDKSGLPSDRFFAERPEGSVSTLKIQRTQQEDSAVYLCASSQSGDDSYEQYFGPGTRLTVT.

The chain combines TRBV5-1 with TRBJ1-6; 9 nucleotides match TRBD1. With V trimmed by 4 bases and J by 6 bases, 8 bases remained unmatched. The CDR3 spans 16 residues. Germline CDR1 and CDR2: SGHRS and YFSETQ. The CDR3 DNA reads TGCGCCAGCAGCCCTGGACAGGGGACTCCTAATTCACCCCTCCACTTT. Protein sequence: CASSPGQGTPNSPLHF.